These 9 T cell receptor beta chains originate from one sample sequenced in a study of cytomegalovirus exposure and HLA in healthy donors. The PCR made use of 60 Vbeta and 13 Jbeta primers. The protocol was immunoSEQ multiplex PCR, while the TCRdb copy is restricted to in-frame clones and leaves out a portion. This repertoire shows 130,000 or so clones, about 74% found once; its top ten account for 6% to 8%. The sample was PBMCs. The receptors here all came from a man aged 40-49 years in good health and CMV-seropositive.

This chain joins TRBV5-1 and TRBJ2-7; a weak D match, TRBD2 (6 bases). Germline CDR1 is SGHRS and CDR2 is YFSETQ. The ends were cut back, 5 bases at V and 6 bases at J, with 24 bases in the middle. The CDR3 contains 16 residues. The CDR3 spells CASSIDGGKRSGEQYF. As DNA, the CDR3 is TGCGCCAGCAGTATTGATGGGGGGAAGAGGTCGGGCGAGCAGTACTTC.

V is TRBV28 and J is TRBJ2-3; 8 nucleotides line up with TRBD2. Germline V CDR1 and CDR2: MDHEN, SYDVKM. This CDR3 has 14 residues. V lost 6 bases and J lost 10; bases outside the gene matches: 12. DNA of the CDR3: TGTGCCAGCAGCCCTCCCCTGACTAGCGCGGCGCAGTATTTT. Amino acids: CASSPPLTSAAQYF.

This clone was counted only a few times. Here the CDR3 DNA reads TGTGCCAGCTCACGATACAGAGGACAGACTAACTATGGCTACACCTTC. It is translated as CASSRYRGQTNYGYTF. The chain couples TRBV18 to TRBJ1-2; D might be TRBD1 (6 bases). Trimming shortened V by 4 bases and J by 0 bases, and 15 bases separated the two germline ends. Germline V gene lookup returns CDR1 KGHSH and CDR2 LQKENI. The length of the CDR3 is 16 residues.

V and J are TRBV2 and TRBJ2-5, with TRBD2 matching over 7 bases. The CDR3 has 15 residues. CDR1 is SNHLY, CDR2 FYNNEI, per germline. The trim removed 7 bases at V and 3 bases at J, leaving 11 bases unmatched. The CDR3, as DNA: TGTGCCAGCAAGTTTCGACTAGCCACAGAAGAGACCCAGTACTTC. This translates into CASKFRLATEETQYF.

The chain carries TRBV5-1 and TRBJ1-1, with D perhaps matching TRBD1 (5 bases). Germline V gene lookup returns CDR1 SGHRS and CDR2 YFSETQ. The CDR3 totals 12 residues. V shed 2 bases and J shed 7 bases, with 9 bases lying between them. The CDR3 DNA reads as TGCGCCAGCAGCTTAGAAGGGGTTGAAGCTTTCTTT. The encoded protein is CASSLEGVEAFF.

This chain connects TRBV6-1 to TRBJ2-7; D ambiguous. Trimming left V 2 bases short and J 0 bases short, with 14 bases between. The CDR3 has 16 amino acids. Germline loops: CDR1 MNHNS, CDR2 SASEGT. CDR3 amino acids: CASSELRMEISYEQYF. The CDR3 DNA follows: TGTGCCAGCAGTGAATTGCGGATGGAGATCTCCTACGAGCAGTACTTC.

The gene calls are TRBV20-1 and TRBJ1-2; D is possibly TRBD1 (6 bases). The germline V gene encodes CDR1 DFQATT and CDR2 SNEGSKA (reference sequence). The CDR3 is made up of 11 amino acids. Trimming left V 5 bases short and J 8 bases short, with 12 bases between. The CDR3 DNA reads as TGCAGTGCTCTATCAGGACAGGGCTACACCTTC. It yields the protein CSALSGQGYTF.

The J gene is TRBJ1-5, the V gene TRBV7-9; 8 nucleotides agree with TRBD1. The germline gives CDR1 SEHNR, CDR2 FQNEAQ (reference sequence). Trimming took 5 bases from V and 4 from J; bases not matched to a gene: 1. This CDR3 region has 13 residues. The DNA for the CDR3 is TGTGCCAGCAGCGGGACAGGTAATCAGCCCCAGCATTTT. Residues: CASSGTGNQPQHF.

CDR3 sequence reads: CASSVDRGRQETQYF. As DNA, the CDR3 is TGCGCCAGCAGCGTCGATCGGGGGAGACAAGAGACCCAGTACTTC. This chain connects TRBV4-1 to TRBJ2-5, with D maybe TRBD2 (6 bases). There are 15 residues in the CDR3. The germline CDR1 and CDR2 sequences are MGHRA and YSYEKL. V dropped 5 bases and J dropped 2 bases, with 15 bases sitting between them.